The 12 T cell receptor beta chains below were found in one sample sequenced in a study of blood T cells in healthy people across ages. A second PCR of 7 to 11 cycles used a sample-barcoded 5' primer and a J-beta primer mix. TCRdb used MiXCR to reprocess the 5' RACE reads, holding one entry per CDR3 protein. The data show about 730,000 distinct CDR3 sequences, roughly 43% seen once. The specimen was blood. The source is a woman aged 60 to 75 in good health.

This clonotype was picked up a small number of times. The genes are TRBV9 and TRBJ2-7; 10 bases line up with TRBD2. The CDR3 has 17 residues. In germline, CDR1 is SGDLS, CDR2 YYNGEE. J gave up 0 bases and V 0 bases, and 6 bases lay outside the gene matches. CDR3 loop: CASSVESSGGLSYEQYF. The CDR3, as DNA: TGTGCCAGCAGCGTAGAGTCTAGCGGGGGCCTCTCCTACGAGCAGTACTTC.

The chain is built from TRBV20-1 and TRBJ2-7, with D hard to call. The CDR3 is 13 amino acids. In germline, CDR1 is DFQATT, CDR2 SNEGSKA (reference sequence). V dropped 0 bases and J dropped 12 bases, with 18 bases sitting between them. The CDR3 loop reads CSARDKVWSHRYF. CDR3 bases: TGCAGTGCTAGAGATAAGGTGTGGAGCCACAGGTACTTC.

The chain has TRBV7-2 and TRBJ2-7, with a weak D call TRBD2 (5 bases). CDR3 length equals 15 residues. Germline V gene data show CDR1 as SGHTA and CDR2 as FQGNSA. Trimming took 4 bases from V and 7 from J, leaving 20 bases between them. CDR3: CASSSTTGVNNEQYF. The CDR3 nucleotides read TGTGCCAGCAGCTCTACCACCGGGGTTAACAATGAGCAGTACTTC.

Only a few counts were recorded for this clonotype. The chain employs TRBV12-3 or TRBV12-4 and TRBJ2-3, with 7 positions matching TRBD2. The ends lost 11 bases at V and 0 bases at J; junction bases unmatched: 8. The CDR3 has 14 residues. The CDR3 nucleotides read TGTGCCGGCCAAACTAGCGTGAGCACAGATACGCAGTATTTT. The encoded protein is CAGQTSVSTDTQYF.

The chain is built from TRBV4-3 and TRBJ1-1; 8 bases fit TRBD1. From germline, CDR1 is LGHNA and CDR2 YSLEER. CDR3 length: 14 residues. The J segment lost 4 bases and the V segment lost 2 bases, leaving 3 bases of the junction unmatched. For the CDR3, the DNA is TGCGCCAGCAGCCAATACCAGGGGGCCACTGAAGCTTTCTTT. Amino acid sequence: CASSQYQGATEAFF.

This clonotype was seen more than once but under ten times. V usage is TRBV28 and J usage is TRBJ1-2, with D tentatively TRBD1 (5 bases). The germline V and J ends were trimmed by 1 base and 5 bases, with 11 bases remaining between them. CDR1 MDHEN and CDR2 SYDVKM come from the germline V gene. The CDR3 totals 14 residues. The CDR3 DNA reads TGTGCCAGCAGTTTATTCGACAGATTTTATGGCTACACCTTC. Amino acids: CASSLFDRFYGYTF.

The chain combines TRBV7-9 with TRBJ1-2, with a tentative D call TRBD1 (5 bases). The CDR3 length is 14 residues. The germline gives CDR1 SEHNR, CDR2 FQNEAQ (reference sequence). V lost 5 bases to trimming and J lost 5 bases, with 15 bases between them. CDR3 sequence (DNA): TGTGCCAGCAGCAACACCGGGACCGCTTATGGCTACACCTTC. Translation: CASSNTGTAYGYTF. Full variable domain (remainder filled in from reference TRBV7-9 and TRBJ1-2): DTGVSQNPRHKITKRGQNVTFRCDPISEHNRLYWYRQTLGQGPEFLTYFQNEAQLEKSRLLSDRFSAERPKGSFSTLEIQRTEQGDSAMYLCASSNTGTAYGYTFGSGTRLTVV.

This clonotype was found a few times. The gene calls are TRBV7-2 and TRBJ2-1; D remains unclear. Trimming shortened V by 1 base and J by 4 bases, and 5 bases separated the two germline ends. Germline CDR1 is SGHTA and CDR2 is FQGNSA. There are 13 residues in the CDR3. The CDR3 region is CASSLDRYNEQFF. DNA for the CDR3: TGTGCCAGCAGCTTAGATAGGTACAATGAGCAGTTCTTC.

Comments on this clonotype: At one end the junction does not follow the germline gene, possibly because of a read error. This chain joins TRBV7-9 and TRBJ1-1, with unresolved D. Germline CDR1 reads SEHNR; CDR2 reads FQNEAQ (reference sequence). The CDR3 covers 10 residues. CDR3 amino acids: CASSVAEAFF. CDR3 sequence (DNA): TGTGCCAGCAGCGTAGCTGAAGCTTTCTTT.

The V call is TRBV5-7, the J call TRBJ2-4; maybe TRBD1 (6 bases). Being an ORF, TRBV5-7 has a function that is uncertain. This CDR3 spans 11 amino acids. The V gene lost 1 base and the J gene lost 13 bases, with 9 bases spanning the gap. CDR3: CASSLQGLQYF. CDR3 coding DNA: TGTGCCAGCAGCTTGCAGGGGCTGCAGTACTTC.

The genes are TRBV9 and TRBJ2-1, with 15 nucleotides matching TRBD2. V shed 1 base and J 6 bases; nucleotides not matched to a gene: 14. The CDR3 loop spans 20 amino acids. CDR1 SGDLS and CDR2 YYNGEE come from the germline V gene. CDR3: CASSVLGTGTSGGRGNEQFF. The CDR3 DNA sequence: TGTGCCAGCAGCGTACTGGGAACTGGGACTAGCGGGGGGCGGGGCAATGAGCAGTTCTTC. Together with reference TRBV9 and TRBJ2-1, the CDR3 gives the full variable domain: DSGVTQTPKHLITATGQRVTLRCSPRSGDLSVYWYQQSLDQGLQFLIQYYNGEERAKGNILERFSAQQFPDLHSELNLSSLELGDSALYFCASSVLGTGTSGGRGNEQFFGPGTRLTVL.

The chain joins TRBV6-5 to TRBJ2-7; 8 bases fit TRBD2. The CDR3 contains 16 residues. The J segment lost 2 bases and the V segment lost 2 bases, leaving 8 bases of the junction unmatched. The V gene's germline CDR1 is MNHEY and CDR2 SVGAGI. The CDR3 loop reads CASSYQATAGAYEQYF. In DNA form, the CDR3 reads TGTGCCAGCAGTTACCAAGCAACAGCGGGAGCCTACGAGCAGTACTTC.